What follows are 22 T cell receptor beta chains derived from one specimen sequenced in a study of CD8 T cells in ankylosing spondylitis. Each CDR3 protein gets one entry after TCRdb re-called the 5' RACE reads with MiXCR. The sample has approximately 260,000 distinct CDR3 sequences, under 20% seen once. Source material: blood, either unsorted or a sorted T cell fraction (not recorded which). The receptors here all came from a male donor with ankylosing spondylitis or in good health (not recorded which).

This clonotype occurred a few times. The J gene is TRBJ1-5, the V gene TRBV20-1; 9 bases map to TRBD1. The V gene's germline CDR1 is DFQATT and CDR2 SNEGSKA (reference sequence). V dropped 5 bases and J dropped 0; count of bases not matched to a gene: 14. The CDR3 has 18 amino acids. CDR3 in DNA: TGCAGTGCTGCCCCACAGGGGGCAAGTGGGTATAGCAATCAGCCCCAGCATTTT. Its translation: CSAAPQGASGYSNQPQHF.

V gene TRBV10-1 combines with J gene TRBJ2-7, with 10 bases identical to TRBD2. CDR1 and CDR2 from the germline V gene are WNHNN and SYGVQD (reference sequence). Trimming removed 2 bases from V and 3 bases from J; junction bases left unmatched: 7. The CDR3 consists of 16 residues. The CDR3 DNA follows: TGCGCCAGCAGTGAGAAGGCTGGGACTAGCGTCTACGAGCAGTACTTC. Translating gives CASSEKAGTSVYEQYF.

The rearrangement joins TRBV20-1 to TRBJ2-7, with TRBD2 matching over 11 bases. The CDR3 loop spans 16 amino acids. The germline V gene encodes CDR1 DFQATT and CDR2 SNEGSKA (reference sequence). V lost 0 bases, J lost 4 bases, and 8 bases stayed unmatched. CDR3 DNA sequence: TGCAGTGCTAGAGACTATAGCGGGAGGGCCGGGTACGAGCAGTACTTC. It translates to CSARDYSGRAGYEQYF.

This clonotype came up a few times. The gene calls are TRBV4-3 and TRBJ2-2; D is perhaps TRBD1 (5 bases). Germline loops: CDR1 LGHNA, CDR2 YSLEER. Trimming cost V 4 bases and J 3 bases, with 15 bases left between them. This CDR3 region has 16 residues. The CDR3 DNA follows: TGCGCCAGCAGCCCTCGTTCTCAGGGATACACCGGGGAGCTGTTTTTT. Translation gives CASSPRSQGYTGELFF.

This clonotype came up many times. The gene calls are TRBV4-1 and TRBJ1-4, with D maybe TRBD1 (6 bases). Trimming left V 4 bases short and J 4 bases short, with 13 bases between. Germline CDR1 reads MGHRA; CDR2 reads YSYEKL. The CDR3 contains 15 residues. CDR3 region: CASSPRTALNEKLFF. CDR3 nucleotide sequence: TGCGCCAGCAGCCCCAGGACAGCCCTTAATGAAAAACTGTTTTTT.

The rearrangement links TRBV20-1 to TRBJ1-6, with D maybe TRBD1 (6 bases). This CDR3 has 13 residues. V was clipped by 1 base and J by 13 bases, with 14 bases between them. Looked up from germline, CDR1 is DFQATT and CDR2 is SNEGSKA (reference sequence). For the CDR3, the DNA is TGCAGTGCTAGAGTCAGGGGTACGTCCCCCCTCCACTTT. Residues: CSARVRGTSPLHF.

In this sample, this clonotype turned up a few times. The chain carries TRBV11-2 and TRBJ2-7; the D is unclear. Trimming shortened V by 1 base and J by 2 bases, and 9 bases separated the two germline ends. CDR3 length: 14 residues. Germline CDR1 SGHAT, CDR2 FQNNGV. The CDR3 loop reads CASSLATPAYEQYF. Written as DNA, the CDR3 is TGTGCCAGCAGCTTAGCCACGCCGGCCTACGAGCAGTACTTC.

This chain joins TRBV12-3 or TRBV12-4 and TRBJ2-7; 9 bases fit TRBD2. The CDR3 is made up of 15 amino acids. V lost 5 bases to trimming and J lost 2 bases; unmatched junction nucleotides: 7. CDR3 residues: CASSPSGGPTYEQYF. DNA for the CDR3: TGTGCCAGCAGTCCAAGCGGGGGGCCTACCTACGAGCAGTACTTC.

The CDR3: CSVQTGGAWLTEAFF. CDR3 sequence (DNA): TGCAGCGTTCAAACAGGGGGCGCATGGCTCACTGAAGCTTTCTTT. This rearrangement joins TRBV29-1 to TRBJ1-1, with 9 bases lining up with TRBD1. Germline V lookup: CDR1 SQVTM, CDR2 ANQGSEA. There are 15 residues in the CDR3. V lost 5 bases, J lost 4 bases, and 11 bases stayed unmatched.

The V call is TRBV12-3 or TRBV12-4, the J call TRBJ2-2; D possibly uses TRBD1 or TRBD2 (5 bases each). This CDR3 is 14 amino acids long. The V end lost 6 bases, the J end lost 1 base, and 9 bases lay between the germline ends. Here the CDR3 reads CASRGTLNTGELFF. CDR3 in DNA: TGTGCCAGCAGAGGGACGTTGAACACCGGGGAGCTGTTTTTT.

The sample holds a few counts of this clonotype. J is TRBJ2-1 and V is TRBV6-2 or TRBV6-3, with 13 bases matching TRBD2. Germline lookup yields CDR1 MNHEY and CDR2 SVGEGT. With V trimmed by 4 bases and J by 4 bases, 7 bases remained unmatched. The CDR3 is 17 amino acids. The CDR3 bases are TGTGCCAGCAGTTTAGGGTGGGGACTAGCGGGATACAATGAGCAGTTCTTC. Translation: CASSLGWGLAGYNEQFF.

This clonotype was detected a few times. The chain employs TRBV20-1 and TRBJ2-7; 12 bases are shared with TRBD2. J was trimmed by 2 bases and V by 3 bases; bases with no gene match: 11. The CDR3 contains 17 residues. Per germline, CDR1 DFQATT and CDR2 SNEGSKA (reference sequence). The CDR3 nucleotides read TGCAGTGCTAGGGAACTATACGGACTAGCGGGAACCTACGAGCAGTACTTC. Its translation is CSARELYGLAGTYEQYF.

This clonotype showed up many times. The V gene is TRBV7-2, the J gene TRBJ2-7; 8 bases fit TRBD2. In germline, CDR1 is SGHTA, CDR2 FQGNSA. The CDR3 covers 14 residues. The V gene end was trimmed by 3 bases and the J gene end by 2 bases; junction bases not matched to a gene: 3. This CDR3 is CASSFTSGPYEQYF. The CDR3 nucleotides are TGTGCCAGCAGCTTCACTAGCGGCCCCTACGAGCAGTACTTC.

V and J are TRBV7-9 and TRBJ2-7; TRBD2 is a possible D gene (5 bases). Trimming removed 7 bases from V and 4 bases from J, with 14 bases in between. The CDR3 contains 13 residues. Germline V lookup: CDR1 SEHNR, CDR2 FQNEAQ (reference sequence). CDR3 amino acids: CASTTEEAYEQYF. The DNA for the CDR3 is TGTGCCAGCACCACCGAGGAGGCTTACGAGCAGTACTTC.

The chain employs TRBV9 and TRBJ1-2, with TRBD1 as a possible D gene (5 bases). The V gene lost 1 base and the J gene lost 2 bases, with 12 bases spanning the gap. Per the germline V gene, CDR1 is SGDLS and CDR2 is YYNGEE. This CDR3 has 15 residues. This CDR3 is CASSVTPGTNYGYTF. CDR3 in DNA: TGTGCCAGCAGCGTAACCCCCGGGACGAACTATGGCTACACCTTC. Full variable domain (remainder filled in from reference TRBV9 and TRBJ1-2): DSGVTQTPKHLITATGQRVTLRCSPRSGDLSVYWYQQSLDQGLQFLIQYYNGEERAKGNILERFSAQQFPDLHSELNLSSLELGDSALYFCASSVTPGTNYGYTFGSGTRLTVV.

The CDR3 spells CASSLTLANRFGYNEQFF. The CDR3 DNA sequence: TGTGCCAGCAGCTTAACGCTTGCAAATCGTTTTGGGTACAATGAGCAGTTCTTC. The V call is TRBV7-3, the J call TRBJ2-1; D unresolved. The V end lost 0 bases, the J end lost 4 bases, and 19 bases lay between the germline ends. Per the germline V gene, CDR1 is SGHTA and CDR2 is FQGTGA. The CDR3 extends over 18 amino acids.

The chain employs TRBV5-1 and TRBJ1-3, with no clear D. The CDR3 length is 14 residues. Deletions cut 1 base from V and 0 bases from J, with 5 bases between. Germline V gives CDR1 SGHRS, CDR2 YFSETQ. This chain's CDR3 is CASSLTFSGNTIYF. The CDR3 DNA follows: TGCGCCAGCAGCTTGACATTCTCTGGAAACACCATATATTTT.

The V call is TRBV12-3 or TRBV12-4, the J call TRBJ2-5, with D possibly TRBD2 on 5 matching bases. Trimming pared 0 bases from V and 9 bases from J, leaving 14 bases between. CDR3 length: 14 residues. The CDR3 nucleotides read TGTGCCAGCAGTTTAGCCGGGAACTACCTGGCCCAGTACTTC. Translated, it gives CASSLAGNYLAQYF.

V is TRBV6-5 and J is TRBJ2-5, with TRBD2 matching over 9 bases. Germline V gives CDR1 MNHEY, CDR2 SVGAGI. The CDR3 has 16 amino acids. J gave up 1 base and V 5 bases, and 8 bases lay outside the gene matches. CDR3 DNA sequence: TGTGCCAGCAGTCTAATAGCGGGAGAGGTCCAAGAGACCCAGTACTTC. It yields the protein CASSLIAGEVQETQYF.

This chain connects TRBV11-2 to TRBJ2-3; D uncertain. V was shortened by 1 base and J by 3 bases, with 17 bases between the two germline ends. Germline CDR1 SGHAT, CDR2 FQNNGV. CDR3 length: 17 residues. This chain's CDR3 is CASSLGEGEIGTDTQYF. The CDR3 bases are TGTGCCAGCAGCTTAGGGGAAGGCGAAATCGGTACAGATACGCAGTATTTT.

The chain is built from TRBV5-1 and TRBJ2-1; 10 bases fit TRBD2. V lost 5 bases, J lost 9 bases, and 14 bases stayed unmatched. The CDR3 extends over 16 amino acids. From germline, CDR1 is SGHRS and CDR2 YFSETQ. CDR3 bases: TGCGCCAGCAGAGCTAGCGGGAGTTCACTGTTCGGTGAGCAGTTCTTC. This sequence encodes CASRASGSSLFGEQFF.

This clonotype has a handful of counts. This chain connects TRBV4-3 to TRBJ2-1; possible D gene TRBD2, 5 bases. From germline, CDR1 is LGHNA and CDR2 YSLEER. The V gene lost 4 bases and the J gene lost 3 bases, with 10 bases spanning the gap. The CDR3 loop spans 14 amino acids. DNA for the CDR3: TGCGCCAGCAGCCGGACTTCTTACTACAATGAGCAGTTCTTC. This codes for CASSRTSYYNEQFF.